This T cell receptor (beta chain) stems from a study of CD8+ T cells in alopecia areata. Findings and caveats of the study: Because of a solitary nonresponder, the connection of baseline CD8+ expansion to response stays uncertain. With tofacitinib ongoing, many expanded lesional clones persisted in both scalp and blood.

Germline values: CDR1 SGHRS, CDR2 YFSETQ. Deletions cut 3 bases from V and 8 bases from J, with 17 bases between. The length of the CDR3 is 14 residues. This clone was seen more than once but under ten times. What it recognizes is unknown. The sequencing template was cDNA reverse transcribed from extracted RNA. This table comes from immunoSEQ multiplex PCR, and its TCRdb copy is limited to in-frame clones, with some not included. There are some 150,000 clones in the sample; roughly 50% occur only once, and around 16% lies in the top ten. Stated treatment: oral pan-JAK inhibitor, 5-10 mg twice daily. Lesional scalp tissue (obtained by punch biopsy) and peripheral blood were collected from alopecia areata patients.

Material: CD4+ T cells sorted from blood, obtained at approximately week 55, from a patient treated with tofacitinib. This sequence was found in a human donor with alopecia areata. The rearrangement links TRBV5-1 to TRBJ1-2, with TRBD1 as a possible D gene (5 bases). The DNA of the CDR3 is TGCGCCAGCAGCTCCTCCGGGACTGCCCGCGGCTACACCTTC. Its protein product is CASSSSGTARGYTF. Full variable domain (remainder filled in from reference TRBV5-1 and TRBJ1-2): KAGVTQTPRYLIKTRGQQVTLSCSPISGHRSVSWYQQTPGQGLQFLFEYFSETQRNKGNFPGRFSGRQFSNSRSEMNVSTLELGDSALYLCASSSSGTARGYTFGSGTRLTVV.